This T cell receptor (beta chain) was captured by sequencing in a study of blood T cell repertoires in COVID-19. Background on the study: Acute and convalescent COVID-19 specimens originated in the United States, Italy and Spain. PBMCs, B-cell-depleted T cells, or T cells were the source of the cDNA or gDNA that made up the material.

Under the authors' procedure: Reference gene primer amplification gave nucleated cell count estimates. The table came from immunoSEQ multiplex PCR; TCRdb's copy has only in-frame clones and leaves some out. V and J calls and clone size come straight from that table; D and trimming were deduced from the DNA. The data hold more than 200,000 clones, with about 80% observed a single time. The V gene lost 3 bases and the J gene lost 6 bases, with 17 bases spanning the gap. Germline lookup yields CDR1 PRHDT and CDR2 FYEKMQ (reference sequence). The length of the CDR3 is 15 residues. This TCR came from a man older than 75 with acute or convalescent COVID-19. Sequenced sample: peripheral blood. J is TRBJ1-1 and V is TRBV13; tentatively, D is TRBD1 (6 bases). The DNA for the CDR3 is TGTGCCAGCAGCTTCGACAGGCAGCCGAGAGCTGAAGCTTTCTTT. It translates to CASSFDRQPRAEAFF.